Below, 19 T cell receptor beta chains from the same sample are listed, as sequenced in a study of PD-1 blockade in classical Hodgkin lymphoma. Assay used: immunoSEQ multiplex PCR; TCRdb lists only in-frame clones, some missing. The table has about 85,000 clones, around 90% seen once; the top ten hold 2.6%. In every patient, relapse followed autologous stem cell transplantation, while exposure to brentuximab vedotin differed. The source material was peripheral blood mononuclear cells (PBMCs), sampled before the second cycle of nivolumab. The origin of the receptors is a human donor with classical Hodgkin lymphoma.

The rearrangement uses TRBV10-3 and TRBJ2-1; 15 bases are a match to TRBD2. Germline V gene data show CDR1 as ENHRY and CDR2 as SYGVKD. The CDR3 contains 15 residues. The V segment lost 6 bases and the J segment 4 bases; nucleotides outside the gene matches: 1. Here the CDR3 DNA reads TGTGCCATCAGCGGACTAGCGGGAGGGTACAATGAGCAGTTCTTC. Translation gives CAISGLAGGYNEQFF.

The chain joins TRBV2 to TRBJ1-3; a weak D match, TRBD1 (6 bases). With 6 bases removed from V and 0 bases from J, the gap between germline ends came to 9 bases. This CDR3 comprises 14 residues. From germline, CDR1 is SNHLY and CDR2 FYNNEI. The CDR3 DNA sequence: TGTGCCAGCAGGGGACACTACTCTGGAAACACCATATATTTT. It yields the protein CASRGHYSGNTIYF.

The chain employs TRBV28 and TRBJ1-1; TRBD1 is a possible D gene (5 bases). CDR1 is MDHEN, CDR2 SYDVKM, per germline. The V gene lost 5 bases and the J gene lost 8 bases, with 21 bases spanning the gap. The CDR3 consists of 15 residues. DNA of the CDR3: TGTGCCAGCAGTGTTTCCGGGACCCGCAACAGAGAAGCTTTCTTT. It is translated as CASSVSGTRNREAFF.

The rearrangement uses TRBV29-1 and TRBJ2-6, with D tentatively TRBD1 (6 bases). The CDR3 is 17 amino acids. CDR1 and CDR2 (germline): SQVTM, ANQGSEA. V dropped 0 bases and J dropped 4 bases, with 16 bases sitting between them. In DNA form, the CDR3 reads TGCAGCGTTGAAGAGAGGTTACAGGGAGAAGGGGCCAACGTCCTGACTTTC. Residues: CSVEERLQGEGANVLTF.

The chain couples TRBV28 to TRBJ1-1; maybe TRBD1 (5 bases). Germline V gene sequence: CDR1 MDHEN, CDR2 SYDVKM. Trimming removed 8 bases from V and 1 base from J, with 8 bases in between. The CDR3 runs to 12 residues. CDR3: CASGAPNTEAFF. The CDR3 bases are TGTGCCAGCGGGGCCCCGAACACTGAAGCTTTCTTT.

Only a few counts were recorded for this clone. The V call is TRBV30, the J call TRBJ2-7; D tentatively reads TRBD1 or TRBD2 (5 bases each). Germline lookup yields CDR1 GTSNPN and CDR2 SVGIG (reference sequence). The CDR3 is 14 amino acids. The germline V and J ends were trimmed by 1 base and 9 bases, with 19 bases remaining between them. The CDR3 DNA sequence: TGTGCCTGGAGTGGGCAGGCCCAACTGAGGGGGCAGTACTTC. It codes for CAWSGQAQLRGQYF.

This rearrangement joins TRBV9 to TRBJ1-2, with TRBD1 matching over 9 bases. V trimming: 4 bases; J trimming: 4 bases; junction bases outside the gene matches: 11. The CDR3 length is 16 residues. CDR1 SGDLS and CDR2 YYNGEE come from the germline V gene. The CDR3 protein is CASSPHPGQGFYGYTF. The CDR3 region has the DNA TGTGCCAGCAGCCCACATCCGGGACAGGGATTCTATGGCTACACCTTC.

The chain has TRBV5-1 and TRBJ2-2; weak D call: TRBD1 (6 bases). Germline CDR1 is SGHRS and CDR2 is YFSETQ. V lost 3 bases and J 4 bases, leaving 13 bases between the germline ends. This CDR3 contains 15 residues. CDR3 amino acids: CASSCCNRATGELFF. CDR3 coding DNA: TGCGCCAGCAGCTGCTGCAACAGGGCCACCGGGGAGCTGTTTTTT. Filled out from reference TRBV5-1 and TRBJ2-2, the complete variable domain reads KAGVTQTPRYLIKTRGQQVTLSCSPISGHRSVSWYQQTPGQGLQFLFEYFSETQRNKGNFPGRFSGRQFSNSRSEMNVSTLELGDSALYLCASSCCNRATGELFFGEGSRLTVL.

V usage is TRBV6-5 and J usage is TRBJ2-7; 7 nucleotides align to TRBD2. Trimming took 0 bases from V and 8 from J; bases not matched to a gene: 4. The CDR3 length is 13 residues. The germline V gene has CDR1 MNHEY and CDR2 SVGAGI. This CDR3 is CASSYSREGKQYF. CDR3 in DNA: TGTGCCAGCAGTTACTCGAGGGAGGGGAAGCAGTACTTC.

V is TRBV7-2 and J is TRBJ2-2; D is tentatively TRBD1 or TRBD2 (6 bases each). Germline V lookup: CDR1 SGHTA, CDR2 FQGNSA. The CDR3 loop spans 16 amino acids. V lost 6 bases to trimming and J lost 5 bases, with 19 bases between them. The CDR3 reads CASRPSWGADTGELFF. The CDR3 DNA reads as TGTGCCAGCAGGCCCTCCTGGGGGGCGGATACCGGGGAGCTGTTTTTT.

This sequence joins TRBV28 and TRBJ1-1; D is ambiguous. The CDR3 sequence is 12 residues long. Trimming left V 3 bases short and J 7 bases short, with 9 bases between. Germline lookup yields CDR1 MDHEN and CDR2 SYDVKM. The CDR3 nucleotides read TGTGCCAGCAGTTTTGGGCAGCTTGAAGCTTTCTTT. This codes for CASSFGQLEAFF.

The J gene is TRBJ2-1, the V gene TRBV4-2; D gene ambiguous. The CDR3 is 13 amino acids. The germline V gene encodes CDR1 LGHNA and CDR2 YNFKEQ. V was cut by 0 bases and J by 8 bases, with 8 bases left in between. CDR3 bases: TGTGCCAGCAGCCAAGAAGGAAGCGATGAGCAGTTCTTC. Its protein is CASSQEGSDEQFF.

The CDR3 DNA sequence: TGTGCCAGCAGCTTGGGGCAGGGGGCGCAGTATGGCTACACCTTC. Protein product: CASSLGQGAQYGYTF. The rearrangement uses TRBV7-8 and TRBJ1-2; 8 bases agree with TRBD1. This CDR3 is built from 15 residues. V was pared by 3 bases and J by 5 bases, with 8 bases of the junction left unmatched. The germline V gene has CDR1 SGHVS and CDR2 FQNEAQ.

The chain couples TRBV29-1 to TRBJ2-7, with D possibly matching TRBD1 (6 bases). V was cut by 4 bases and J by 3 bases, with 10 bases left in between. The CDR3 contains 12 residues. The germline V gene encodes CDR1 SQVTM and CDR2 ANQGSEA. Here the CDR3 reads CSVGKGGYEQYF. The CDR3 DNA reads TGCAGCGTTGGGAAAGGGGGCTACGAGCAGTACTTC.

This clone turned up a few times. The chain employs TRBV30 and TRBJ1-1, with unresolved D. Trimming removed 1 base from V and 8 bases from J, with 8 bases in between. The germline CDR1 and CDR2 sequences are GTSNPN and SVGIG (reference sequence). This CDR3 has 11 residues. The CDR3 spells CAWSEQNEAFF. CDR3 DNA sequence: TGTGCCTGGAGTGAACAGAACGAAGCTTTCTTT. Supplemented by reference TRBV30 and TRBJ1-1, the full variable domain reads SQTIHQWPATLVQPVGSPLSLECTVEGTSNPNLYWYRQAAGRGLQLLFYSVGIGQISSEVPQNLSASRPQDRQFILSSKKLLLSDSGFYLCAWSEQNEAFFGQGTRLTVV.

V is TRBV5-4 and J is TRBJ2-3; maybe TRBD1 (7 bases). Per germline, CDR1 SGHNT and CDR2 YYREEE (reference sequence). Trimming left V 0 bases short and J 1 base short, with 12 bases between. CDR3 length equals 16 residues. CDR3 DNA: TGTGCCAGCAGCTTGGGGAGGGGGCAAGGCACAGATACGCAGTATTTT. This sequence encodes CASSLGRGQGTDTQYF.

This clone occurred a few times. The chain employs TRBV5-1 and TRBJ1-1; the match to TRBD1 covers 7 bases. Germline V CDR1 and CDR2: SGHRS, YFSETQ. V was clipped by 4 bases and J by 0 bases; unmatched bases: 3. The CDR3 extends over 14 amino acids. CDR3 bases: TGCGCCAGCAGCCCAGGACAGGTGAACACTGAAGCTTTCTTT. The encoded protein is CASSPGQVNTEAFF.

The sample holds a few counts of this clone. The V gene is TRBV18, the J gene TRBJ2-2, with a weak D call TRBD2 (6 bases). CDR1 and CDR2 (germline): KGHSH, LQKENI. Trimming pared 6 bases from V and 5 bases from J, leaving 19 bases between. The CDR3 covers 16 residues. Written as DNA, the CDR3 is TGTGCCAGCTCCCCCGGGAGACCGGGAGCGACCGGGGAGCTGTTTTTT. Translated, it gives CASSPGRPGATGELFF.

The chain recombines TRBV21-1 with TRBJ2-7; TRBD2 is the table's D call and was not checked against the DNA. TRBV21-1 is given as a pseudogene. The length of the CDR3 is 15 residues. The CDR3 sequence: CASSKGGGATHEQYF. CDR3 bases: TGTGCCAGCAGCAAAGGAGGGGGGGCGACCCACGAGCAGTACTTC.